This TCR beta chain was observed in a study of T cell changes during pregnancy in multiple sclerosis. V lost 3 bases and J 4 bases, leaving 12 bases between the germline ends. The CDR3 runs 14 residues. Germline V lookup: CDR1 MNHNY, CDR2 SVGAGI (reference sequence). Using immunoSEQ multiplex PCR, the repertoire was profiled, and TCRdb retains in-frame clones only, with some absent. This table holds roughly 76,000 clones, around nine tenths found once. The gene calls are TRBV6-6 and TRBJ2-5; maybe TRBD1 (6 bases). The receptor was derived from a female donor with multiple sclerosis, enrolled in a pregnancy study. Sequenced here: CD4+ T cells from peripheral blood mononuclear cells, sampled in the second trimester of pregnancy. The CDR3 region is CASSYDRLRETQYF. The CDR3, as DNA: TGTGCCAGCAGTTATGACAGGCTACGAGAGACCCAGTACTTC.